One and the same sample provided the 21 T cell receptor beta chains below, sequenced in a study of glioma-infiltrating T cells after dendritic cell vaccination. The protocol was immunoSEQ multiplex PCR, while the TCRdb copy is restricted to in-frame clones and leaves out a portion. The data show about 87,000 clones, around nine tenths seen once. The sequencing used blood, collected before dendritic cell vaccination. The receptors stem from a human donor with glioblastoma.

This clone has a single count. The V and J genes are TRBV11-2 and TRBJ1-3; D not resolved. Germline CDR1 SGHAT, CDR2 FQNNGV. V lost 2 bases and J 4 bases, leaving 9 bases between the germline ends. The CDR3 loop spans 14 amino acids. DNA for the CDR3: TGTGCCAGCAGCTTATCTAGGGAGGGAAACACCATATATTTT. Its translation: CASSLSREGNTIYF.

This sequence joins TRBV11-2 and TRBJ2-7; a weak D match, TRBD2 (6 bases). This CDR3 has 15 amino acids. Germline CDR1 is SGHAT and CDR2 is FQNNGV. The V end lost 1 base, the J end lost 5 bases, and 15 bases lay between the germline ends. Here the CDR3 DNA reads TGTGCCAGCAGCTTAGGCACGGACGGGGGAAACGAGCAGTACTTC. This codes for CASSLGTDGGNEQYF.

The chain carries TRBV6-1 and TRBJ2-3; D is perhaps TRBD1 or TRBD2 (6 bases each). This CDR3 comprises 14 residues. Germline V CDR1 and CDR2: MNHNS, SASEGT. Between the trimmed V and J ends, which lost 6 bases and 2 bases, there was a span of 12 bases. The CDR3: CASREQGLTDTQYF. The CDR3, as DNA: TGTGCCAGCAGGGAACAGGGACTCACAGATACGCAGTATTTT.

Turning to this clone: The same CDR3 is also encoded by other DNA sequences in this sample. CDR3 in DNA: TGTGCCAGCAGCGAGAACTCCCCCCTCCACTTT. Its protein product is CASSENSPLHF. This sequence joins TRBV2 and TRBJ1-6, with D uncertain. This CDR3 comprises 11 residues. The V gene lost 6 bases and the J gene lost 13 bases, with 10 bases spanning the gap. Germline-derived CDR1 and CDR2 are SNHLY and FYNNEI.

The chain is built from TRBV5-1 and TRBJ1-1; 7 nucleotides line up with TRBD1. V gave up 6 bases and J gave up 5 bases; unmatched junction bases: 10. CDR3 length equals 14 residues. The germline V gene encodes CDR1 SGHRS and CDR2 YFSETQ. The CDR3 coding sequence is TGCGCCAGCATTGGGACACCAGGGGGGACTGAAGCTTTCTTT. Its translation: CASIGTPGGTEAFF.

This rearrangement joins TRBV5-1 to TRBJ2-1; TRBD1 aligns across 7 bases. The CDR3 is 14 residues long. Trimming removed 0 bases from V and 9 bases from J; junction bases left unmatched: 6. Germline V lookup: CDR1 SGHRS, CDR2 YFSETQ. Here the CDR3 reads CASSLEYRGSEQFF. The CDR3 nucleotides read TGCGCCAGCAGCTTGGAGTACAGGGGCTCTGAGCAGTTCTTC.

The chain recombines TRBV9 with TRBJ1-6; perhaps TRBD1 as D (6 bases). Deletions cut 5 bases from V and 4 bases from J, with 10 bases between. The length of the CDR3 is 14 residues. Germline CDR1 and CDR2: SGDLS and YYNGEE. The DNA of the CDR3 is TGTGCCAGCAGGGGGGCCACTTATAATTCACCCCTCCACTTT. This translates into CASRGATYNSPLHF.

V and J are TRBV6-6 and TRBJ1-6; 11 nucleotides match TRBD1. J was trimmed by 7 bases and V by 5 bases; bases with no gene match: 4. The CDR3 loop spans 15 amino acids. Germline V gene lookup returns CDR1 MNHNY and CDR2 SVGAGI (reference sequence). The CDR3 DNA follows: TGTGCCAGCAGTCCTGGGACAGGGGGAAATTCACCCCTCCACTTT. This codes for CASSPGTGGNSPLHF.

The genes are TRBV10-3 and TRBJ2-5, with D hard to call. Trimming left V 2 bases short and J 2 bases short, with 6 bases between. Germline assignment: CDR1 ENHRY and CDR2 SYGVKD. This CDR3 has 13 amino acids. The CDR3: CAISEGRQETQYF. The CDR3 nucleotides are TGTGCCATCAGTGAGGGCAGACAAGAGACCCAGTACTTC.

V usage is TRBV19 and J usage is TRBJ2-7; 11 bases fit TRBD2. The germline CDR1 and CDR2 sequences are LNHDA and SQIVND (reference sequence). J lost 3 bases, V lost 3 bases, and 4 bases had no gene match. The CDR3 covers 15 residues. This CDR3 reads CASSIGLAGIYEQYF. The CDR3 coding sequence is TGTGCCAGTAGTATCGGACTAGCGGGCATCTACGAGCAGTACTTC.

The CDR3 loop is CASSNQATESYGYTF. Here the CDR3 DNA reads TGTGCCAGCAGCAATCAAGCGACCGAGAGCTATGGCTACACCTTC. The chain couples TRBV5-5 to TRBJ1-2; no firm D call. Looked up from germline, CDR1 is SGHKS and CDR2 is YYEKEE (reference sequence). CDR3 size: 15 residues. V lost 4 bases and J lost 4, with 17 bases in between.

This clone appeared once. J is TRBJ1-5 and V is TRBV10-3, with 7 bases lining up with TRBD1. Germline V gives CDR1 ENHRY, CDR2 SYGVKD. The CDR3 loop spans 15 amino acids. The J segment lost 2 bases and the V segment lost 4 bases, leaving 5 bases of the junction unmatched. This CDR3 reads CAISATRGGNQPQHF. The CDR3 DNA reads TGTGCCATCAGTGCCACCAGGGGGGGCAATCAGCCCCAGCATTTT.

The rearrangement uses TRBV5-1 and TRBJ1-5; D possibly corresponds to TRBD1 (6 bases). This CDR3 comprises 16 residues. V gave up 4 bases and J gave up 7 bases, with 21 bases separating them. The V gene's germline CDR1 is SGHRS and CDR2 YFSETQ. The CDR3 sequence: CASSHTIQGWWQPQHF. The CDR3 DNA reads as TGCGCCAGCAGCCATACCATCCAGGGGTGGTGGCAGCCCCAGCATTTT.

The rearrangement links TRBV6-5 to TRBJ1-1; D not certain. The germline V and J ends were trimmed by 6 bases and 3 bases, with 5 bases remaining between them. The germline CDR1 and CDR2 sequences are MNHEY and SVGAGI. There are 11 residues in the CDR3. The CDR3, as DNA: TGTGCCAGCAGCCAGGACACTGAAGCTTTCTTT. Translating it yields CASSQDTEAFF.

The V gene is TRBV2, the J gene TRBJ1-1; D remains ambiguous. The V end lost 6 bases, the J end lost 1 base, and 3 bases lay between the germline ends. This CDR3 contains 11 residues. CDR1 is SNHLY and CDR2 is FYNNEI in the germline V gene. The CDR3 region has the DNA TGTGCCAGCAGCCGGAACACTGAAGCTTTCTTT. Translating it yields CASSRNTEAFF.

This clone appeared once. The chain couples TRBV10-3 to TRBJ2-7; 9 bases match TRBD1. V dropped 4 bases and J dropped 4; count of bases not matched to a gene: 8. Per the germline V gene, CDR1 is ENHRY and CDR2 is SYGVKD. CDR3 length: 15 residues. The CDR3 here is CAISVTGGSIYEQYF. In DNA form, the CDR3 reads TGTGCCATCAGTGTTACAGGGGGCTCGATTTACGAGCAGTACTTC.

The chain links TRBV5-6 to TRBJ2-3, with 11 bases fitting TRBD2. CDR1 and CDR2 (germline): SGHDT, YYEEEE. The CDR3 contains 18 residues. Trimming removed 4 bases from V and 3 bases from J; junction bases left unmatched: 13. CDR3 nucleotide sequence: TGTGCCAGCAGCCCTGGACTAGCGGGCGCGAGAGGTACAGATACGCAGTATTTT. Protein: CASSPGLAGARGTDTQYF.

The chain recombines TRBV2 with TRBJ2-1; 13 bases match TRBD2. The CDR3 sequence is 17 residues long. V dropped 4 bases and J dropped 3; count of bases not matched to a gene: 6. The germline CDR1 and CDR2 sequences are SNHLY and FYNNEI. The CDR3 here is CASSATSGGPFYNEQFF. Written as DNA, the CDR3 is TGTGCCAGCAGTGCGACTAGCGGGGGGCCATTCTACAATGAGCAGTTCTTC.

The CDR3 is CAWSGLDNEQFF. Written as DNA, the CDR3 is TGTGCCTGGAGTGGACTCGACAATGAGCAGTTCTTC. The chain recombines TRBV30 with TRBJ2-1, with D hard to call. The CDR3 is made up of 12 amino acids. Trimming left V 1 base short and J 5 bases short, with 6 bases between. The germline gives CDR1 GTSNPN, CDR2 SVGIG (reference sequence).

This clone is a singleton in its sample. The chain employs TRBV5-8 and TRBJ2-5, with TRBD1 matching over 9 bases. Germline V gene lookup returns CDR1 SGHTS and CDR2 YDEGEE. The CDR3 extends over 10 amino acids. The J segment lost 14 bases and the V segment lost 4 bases, leaving 3 bases of the junction unmatched. The CDR3 sequence is CASSLQGAYF. The CDR3 DNA is TGTGCCAGCAGCCTACAGGGGGCCTACTTC.

The V call is TRBV14, the J call TRBJ2-7, with no clear D. V lost 1 base and J 2 bases, leaving 12 bases between the germline ends. Germline values: CDR1 SGHDN, CDR2 FVKESK. The CDR3 consists of 15 residues. CDR3 protein: CASSQGWAATYEQYF. The CDR3 DNA reads TGTGCCAGCAGCCAAGGTTGGGCAGCTACCTACGAGCAGTACTTC.